This entry lists 15 T cell receptor beta chains sequenced from one sample in a study of T cells in narcolepsy. TCRdb's table, derived via immunoSEQ multiplex PCR, lists solely in-frame clones and lacks some. The sample includes about 33,000 clones, roughly 88% seen only once; the top ten take more than 0.95%. Input material: CD45RA- memory CD4+ T cells from PBMCs. The receptor set was obtained from a human donor with narcolepsy.

J is TRBJ2-1 and V is TRBV29-1; D unclear. The CDR3 has 13 residues. Deletions cut 7 bases from V and 3 bases from J, with 13 bases between. Germline V gene data show CDR1 as SQVTM and CDR2 as ANQGSEA. CDR3 amino acids: CSASEGVYNEQFF. The CDR3 bases are TGCAGCGCGAGCGAAGGTGTCTACAATGAGCAGTTCTTC.

J is TRBJ1-2 and V is TRBV18; TRBD1 is a possible D gene (6 bases). The CDR3 has 17 residues. The V gene's germline CDR1 is KGHSH and CDR2 LQKENI. The germline V and J ends were trimmed by 0 bases and 1 base, with 15 bases remaining between them. The CDR3 bases are TGTGCCAGCTCACCACCGGGTTTCCAGGACAGTAACTATGGCTACACCTTC. As protein: CASSPPGFQDSNYGYTF.

The chain combines TRBV7-9 with TRBJ1-1; D remains unclear. V dropped 3 bases and J dropped 3 bases, with 11 bases sitting between them. Per the germline V gene, CDR1 is SEHNR and CDR2 is FQNEAQ (reference sequence). This CDR3 is 14 amino acids long. The CDR3 DNA reads as TGTGCCAGCAGCTTCAAGGGTTTAGACACTGAAGCTTTCTTT. Its translation is CASSFKGLDTEAFF. Supplemented by reference TRBV7-9 and TRBJ1-1, the full variable domain reads DTGVSQNPRHKITKRGQNVTFRCDPISEHNRLYWYRQTLGQGPEFLTYFQNEAQLEKSRLLSDRFSAERPKGSFSTLEIQRTEQGDSAMYLCASSFKGLDTEAFFGQGTRLTVV.

The chain combines TRBV9 with TRBJ2-3; the match to TRBD1 covers 8 bases. The CDR3 spans 15 residues. The J segment lost 2 bases and the V segment lost 4 bases, leaving 6 bases of the junction unmatched. Germline lookup yields CDR1 SGDLS and CDR2 YYNGEE. CDR3 nucleotides: TGTGCCAGCAGCTTCCAGGGGGCTTACACAGATACGCAGTATTTT. The encoded protein is CASSFQGAYTDTQYF.

The chain uses TRBV6-5 and TRBJ1-5; 7 bases map to TRBD1. This CDR3 is 13 amino acids long. Germline V gene sequence: CDR1 MNHEY, CDR2 SVGAGI. The V and J ends lost 9 bases and 4 bases, in that order; junction bases with no gene match: 6. The CDR3 here is CASRPGGNQPQHF. The CDR3 bases are TGTGCCAGTCGCCCAGGGGGGAATCAGCCCCAGCATTTT.

The rearrangement links TRBV5-6 to TRBJ1-5; D remains unclear. CDR3 length equals 15 residues. Trimming cost V 0 bases and J 0 bases, with 7 bases left between them. The germline gives CDR1 SGHDT, CDR2 YYEEEE. As DNA, the CDR3 is TGTGCCAGCAGCTTGGGGGGAGTTAGCAATCAGCCCCAGCATTTT. It yields the protein CASSLGGVSNQPQHF.

This chain links TRBV19 with TRBJ1-4; TRBD1 matches at 11 bases. The length of the CDR3 is 16 residues. Germline V CDR1 and CDR2: LNHDA, SQIVND (reference sequence). Trimming cost V 1 base and J 8 bases; bases outside gene matches: 6. CDR3 bases: TGTGCCAGTAGTATAGGCGGACAGGGGGCGCGGGAAAAACTGTTTTTT. The encoded protein is CASSIGGQGAREKLFF. The full variable domain, completed using reference TRBV19 and TRBJ1-4, is DGGITQSPKYLFRKEGQNVTLSCEQNLNHDAMYWYRQDPGQGLRLIYYSQIVNDFQKGDIAEGYSVSREKKESFPLTVTSAQKNPTAFYLCASSIGGQGAREKLFFGSGTQLSVL.

This clone was detected a few times. The rearrangement uses TRBV6-5 and TRBJ1-1, with D unresolved. The CDR3 covers 13 residues. CDR1 and CDR2 (germline): MNHEY, SVGAGI. Trimming cost V 2 bases and J 2 bases, with 6 bases left between them. CDR3 sequence: CASSYEGNTEAFF. In DNA form, the CDR3 reads TGTGCCAGCAGTTACGAGGGAAACACTGAAGCTTTCTTT.

CDR3 DNA sequence: TGTGCCAGCAGTGAACTAGCGGGGGGGGAAGAGACCCAGTACTTC. The encoded protein is CASSELAGGEETQYF. This chain joins TRBV6-1 and TRBJ2-5, with TRBD2 matching over 12 bases. This CDR3 contains 15 residues. Looked up from germline, CDR1 is MNHNS and CDR2 is SASEGT. Losses at the gene ends were 2 bases for V and 3 bases for J; bases not matched to a gene: 1.

The rearrangement links TRBV5-1 to TRBJ1-2; 7 bases agree with TRBD1. The germline V gene has CDR1 SGHRS and CDR2 YFSETQ. The CDR3 length is 15 residues. V lost 3 bases and J lost 4; bases outside the gene matches: 9. CDR3 protein: CASSSKTGRGYGYTF. The CDR3 region has the DNA TGCGCCAGCAGCTCCAAGACAGGGAGGGGCTATGGCTACACCTTC. The full variable domain, rest sourced from reference TRBV5-1 and TRBJ1-2, is KAGVTQTPRYLIKTRGQQVTLSCSPISGHRSVSWYQQTPGQGLQFLFEYFSETQRNKGNFPGRFSGRQFSNSRSEMNVSTLELGDSALYLCASSSKTGRGYGYTFGSGTRLTVV.

V usage is TRBV6-1 and J usage is TRBJ2-4; TRBD2 is a possible D gene (6 bases). Trimming took 2 bases from V and 1 from J, leaving 21 bases between them. This CDR3 is built from 19 residues. In germline, CDR1 is MNHNS, CDR2 SASEGT. CDR3 bases: TGTGCCAGCAGTGAATCCAAGTTGGGGGGAGGAGGGGCCAAAAACATTCAGTACTTC. Translated: CASSESKLGGGGAKNIQYF.

The V and J genes are TRBV6-1 and TRBJ2-5; 11 bases are a match to TRBD2. Germline values: CDR1 MNHNS, CDR2 SASEGT. Unmatched junction bases numbered 3, after V lost 0 bases and J lost 0 bases. CDR3 length: 17 residues. DNA of the CDR3: TGTGCCAGCAGTGAAGCCAGGACTAGCGGGTACCAAGAGACCCAGTACTTC. Protein product: CASSEARTSGYQETQYF.

The chain links TRBV28 to TRBJ2-7; tentatively, D is TRBD2 (5 bases). CDR1 and CDR2 (germline): MDHEN, SYDVKM. The length of the CDR3 is 15 residues. Deletions cut 3 bases from V and 3 bases from J, with 15 bases between. CDR3 nucleotide sequence: TGTGCCAGCAGTTTTGACGCTAGCCAATTCTACGAGCAGTACTTC. As protein: CASSFDASQFYEQYF.

The chain has TRBV28 and TRBJ2-5; D gene ambiguous. Trimming shortened V by 3 bases and J by 5 bases, and 10 bases separated the two germline ends. The germline V gene has CDR1 MDHEN and CDR2 SYDVKM. CDR3 length: 13 residues. CDR3 DNA sequence: TGTGCCAGCAGTTTCCCCCCTTCCGAGACCCAGTACTTC. This gives the protein CASSFPPSETQYF.

V is TRBV6-5 and J is TRBJ1-1; TRBD1 is a possible D gene (6 bases). In germline, CDR1 is MNHEY, CDR2 SVGAGI. Trimming left V 5 bases short and J 10 bases short, with 17 bases between. The CDR3 is made up of 13 amino acids. The CDR3 DNA is TGTGCCAGCAGTCCGACATTACAGGGAGTAGCTTTCTTT. Its translation: CASSPTLQGVAFF.